The 10 T cell receptor beta chains reported below all come from one sample, sequenced in a study of blood T cell repertoires in COVID-19. The method was immunoSEQ multiplex PCR; TCRdb's version includes in-frame clones alone and lacks a portion of them. The sample contains approximately 90,000 clones, 75% to 85% of which appear only once. The sequencing sample was made of peripheral blood. The receptors shown here come from a woman of 80 years or more with acute or convalescent COVID-19.

The chain has TRBV7-7 and TRBJ2-1; TRBD2 might be the D (5 bases). CDR1 SSHAT and CDR2 FNYEAQ come from the germline V gene (reference sequence). V shed 5 bases and J shed 5 bases, with 10 bases lying between them. This CDR3 contains 13 residues. CDR3 in DNA: TGTGCCAGCAGCGAGGGCCAAGACAATGAGCAGTTCTTC. Its protein is CASSEGQDNEQFF.

For this clone: At one end the junction does not follow the germline gene, possibly because of a read error. The V call is TRBV4-2, the J call TRBJ2-4; 9 bases fit TRBD2. There are 20 residues in the CDR3. Germline CDR1 LGHNA, CDR2 YNFKEQ. CDR3 nucleotides: TGTGCCCGCAGCCGACAAGAGAGAGGCGGGGGGGCGGGGACCAAAAACATTCAGTACTTC. Translating it yields CARSRQERGGGAGTKNIQYF.

This clone has a handful of counts. The chain recombines TRBV18 with TRBJ2-3; 9 bases align to TRBD1. This CDR3 is 15 amino acids long. With V trimmed by 5 bases and J by 0 bases, 3 bases remained unmatched. Germline values: CDR1 KGHSH, CDR2 LQKENI. Written as DNA, the CDR3 is TGTGCCAGCTCAAGTGGACAGGGGAGCACAGATACGCAGTATTTT. Protein: CASSSGQGSTDTQYF.

J is TRBJ2-7 and V is TRBV12-3 or TRBV12-4; no clear D gene. V gave up 2 bases and J gave up 7 bases, with 6 bases separating them. CDR3 size: 11 residues. CDR3: CASSLFREQYF. As DNA, the CDR3 is TGTGCCAGCAGTTTATTCAGAGAGCAGTACTTC.

V and J are TRBV6-5 and TRBJ1-6, with TRBD1 as a possible D gene (5 bases). V was shortened by 3 bases and J by 9 bases, with 15 bases between the two germline ends. CDR1 and CDR2 (germline): MNHEY, SVGAGI. The CDR3 spans 15 residues. CDR3 nucleotide sequence: TGTGCCAGCAGTTATGGCAGGGTTTATGGTTCACCCCTCCACTTT. Translation: CASSYGRVYGSPLHF.

This chain connects TRBV5-1 to TRBJ2-6; D call uncertain. V was shortened by 6 bases and J by 2 bases, with 15 bases between the two germline ends. In germline, CDR1 is SGHRS, CDR2 YFSETQ. The CDR3 is 16 amino acids. In DNA form, the CDR3 reads TGCGCCAGCAACCCACTTCCCCAAGCTGGGGCCAACGTCCTGACTTTC. Its protein product is CASNPLPQAGANVLTF.

This clone appeared once. The J gene is TRBJ2-7, the V gene TRBV6-5, with 8 bases matching TRBD1. This CDR3 has 14 amino acids. Unmatched junction bases numbered 10, after V lost 10 bases and J lost 2 bases. Germline V gene data show CDR1 as MNHEY and CDR2 as SVGAGI. The CDR3 bases are TGTGCCACGGACAGGGAAAAGTGGGCCTACGAGCAGTACTTC. Protein sequence: CATDREKWAYEQYF.

V and J are TRBV28 and TRBJ1-3; possibly TRBD1 for D (6 bases). The length of the CDR3 is 16 residues. The V and J ends lost 6 bases and 3 bases respectively, with 18 bases between them. The germline V gene encodes CDR1 MDHEN and CDR2 SYDVKM. The CDR3 reads CASRFGGGGVGNTIYF. In DNA, the CDR3 is TGTGCCAGCAGGTTTGGGGGGGGCGGCGTTGGAAACACCATATATTTT.

This chain uses TRBV9 with TRBJ1-1; D may be TRBD1 (5 bases). Germline assignment: CDR1 SGDLS and CDR2 YYNGEE. This CDR3 spans 14 amino acids. Trimming removed 3 bases from V and 1 base from J, with 10 bases in between. In nucleotides, the CDR3 is TGTGCCAGCAGCGCCCGGGGGGGGAACACTGAAGCTTTCTTT. Its protein is CASSARGGNTEAFF.

The genes are TRBV11-2 and TRBJ2-3, with 12 bases matching TRBD2. The CDR3 totals 18 residues. V dropped 6 bases and J dropped 0; count of bases not matched to a gene: 10. Germline V CDR1 and CDR2: SGHAT, FQNNGV. The chain's CDR3 is CASSYRASGGASTDTQYF. For the CDR3, the DNA is TGTGCCAGCAGTTATAGGGCTAGCGGGGGGGCTAGCACAGATACGCAGTATTTT.